This T cell receptor (beta chain) is drawn from a study of circulating tumor DNA in untreated peripheral T-cell lymphoma. Study-wide results and caveats: Tumor-specific clonotypes: identified in approximately 74% of patients, 86% of baseline tissues.

Clones were sequenced by immunoSEQ multiplex PCR, and TCRdb holds only the in-frame ones, with some missing. Among about 2,500 clones listed, 82% were seen once. Trimming stripped 4 bases from V and 4 bases from J, with 14 bases between. This CDR3 region has 14 residues. CDR1 SGHRS and CDR2 YFSETQ come from the germline V gene. Concerning this clone itself: Its antigen is as yet unknown.

Sample: tumor tissue. The chain couples TRBV5-1 to TRBJ1-2, with D uncertain. The receptor was isolated from a human donor with peripheral T-cell lymphoma. The CDR3: CASSPDWNFYGYTF. CDR3 DNA sequence: TGCGCCAGCAGCCCGGACTGGAATTTCTATGGCTACACCTTC. The full variable domain, completed using reference TRBV5-1 and TRBJ1-2, is KAGVTQTPRYLIKTRGQQVTLSCSPISGHRSVSWYQQTPGQGLQFLFEYFSETQRNKGNFPGRFSGRQFSNSRSEMNVSTLELGDSALYLCASSPDWNFYGYTFGSGTRLTVV.